Listed below are T cell receptor beta chains from one sample, sequenced in a study of blood T cell repertoires in COVID-19. Generated by immunoSEQ multiplex PCR, the TCRdb table keeps only in-frame clones and is missing some. The sample consists of some 110,000 clones, 70% to 90% of them appearing once. Sequencing used peripheral blood. The receptors stem from a man aged 35 to 55 with acute or convalescent COVID-19. CDR3s include the opening cysteine and the closing phenylalanine or tryptophan. D genes are given only for firm matches. Part of the rows lack a size; the others show once, few, many or a class for expanded clones.

TRBD1 - TRBJ2-5 TRBV24-1 TGTGCCACCAGTGATATCTCCGACAGGGATGGGTTCCAGGAGACCCAGTACTTC CATSDISDRDGFQETQYF
TRBD1 - TRBJ1-2 TRBV18 TGTGCCAGCTCACCCGGGACAGGGGCTTACTATGGCTACACCTTC CASSPGTGAYYGYTF
- - TRBJ2-7 TRBV4-2 TGTGCCAGCAGCCGACGACGGGGTTTTTCCTACGAGCAGTACTTC CASSRRRGFSYEQYF
TRBD1 - TRBJ2-7 TRBV12-3/TRBV12-4 TGTGCCAGCAGCCCGGACAGGGTCTACGAGCAGTACTTC CASSPDRVYEQYF
- - TRBJ1-6 TRBV30 TGTGCCTGGAGTCCTACACAGGGCAGATCACCCCTCCACTTT CAWSPTQGRSPLHF
TRBD1 - TRBJ2-2 TRBV7-2 TGTGCCAGCAGCTCGAAGGGACAGGGGGCGAACACCGGGGAGCTGTTTTTT CASSSKGQGANTGELFF
- - TRBJ1-3 TRBV12-3/TRBV12-4 TGTGCCAGCAGTTTACACTCTGGAAACACCATATATTTT CASSLHSGNTIYF
- once TRBJ1-4 TRBV5-1 TGCGCCAGCAGCTACGACAACTTACCCAGGGAAAAACTGTTTTTT CASSYDNLPREKLFF
- - TRBJ1-1 TRBV27 TGTGCCAGCAGTCCCCGGACTGCCTCGGGCACTGAAGCTTTCTTT CASSPRTASGTEAFF
TRBD1 few TRBJ1-2 TRBV6-6 TGTGCCAGCAGCTTATACCGGGACAGGACTAACTATGGCTACACCTTC CASSLYRDRTNYGYTF